This T cell receptor beta chain was recovered during a study of post-analysis software for immune sequencing data. cDNA libraries for TCR beta contained unique molecular identifiers. Using its own MiXCR run on the PCR reads, TCRdb lists one record per CDR3 protein. The table shows some 700,000 distinct CDR3 sequences, with approximately 59% occurring only once. Sequenced input: blood. The TCR was taken from a girl aged 2-9 years with multiple sclerosis.

CDR3 sequence: CASRRSTGTEQYF. CDR3 coding DNA: TGTGCCAGCAGACGGAGCACCGGGACAGAGCAGTACTTC. The chain uses TRBV6-2 or TRBV6-3 and TRBJ2-7; a weak D match, TRBD1 (6 bases). The V and J ends lost 6 bases and 7 bases respectively, with 16 bases between them. CDR3 length: 13 residues. Germline lookup yields CDR1 MNHEY and CDR2 SVGEGT.